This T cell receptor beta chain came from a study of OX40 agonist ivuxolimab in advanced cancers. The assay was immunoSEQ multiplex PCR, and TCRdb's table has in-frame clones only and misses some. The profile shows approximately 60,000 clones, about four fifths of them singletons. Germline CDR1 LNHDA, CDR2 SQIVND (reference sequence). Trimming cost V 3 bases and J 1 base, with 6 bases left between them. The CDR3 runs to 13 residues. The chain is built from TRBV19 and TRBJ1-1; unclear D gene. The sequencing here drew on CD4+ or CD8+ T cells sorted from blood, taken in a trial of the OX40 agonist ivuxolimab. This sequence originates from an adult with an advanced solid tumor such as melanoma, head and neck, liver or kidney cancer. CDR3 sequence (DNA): TGTGCCAGTAGTATGCAGGCGAACACTGAAGCTTTCTTT. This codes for CASSMQANTEAFF.